The clone carrying this T cell receptor (beta chain) was seen a few times. The sample originates from a study of blood T cell repertoires in COVID-19. Study-wide background: Samples of COVID-19 (acute and convalescent) were obtained from the United States, Italy and Spain. PBMCs, B-cell-depleted T cells, or T cells provided the cDNA or gDNA that made up the material.

In the source study's methods: Quantification of nucleated cells was approximated via reference gene primer amplification. Clones were sequenced by immunoSEQ multiplex PCR, and TCRdb holds only the in-frame ones, with some missing. The V and J calls and clone size were taken over from that table, and D and trimming were inferred from the DNA. The table shows roughly 100,000 clones, with less than 90% occurring only once. The germline V gene encodes CDR1 DFQATT and CDR2 SNEGSKA (reference sequence). This CDR3 is 16 amino acids long. V dropped 3 bases and J dropped 2; count of bases not matched to a gene: 10.

The chain couples TRBV20-1 to TRBJ2-7; 10 bases are a match to TRBD2. The sequenced sample was peripheral blood. The TCR comes from a man aged 50 to 59 with acute or convalescent COVID-19. CDR3 protein: CSASGLAGVAAYEQYF. As DNA, the CDR3 is TGCAGTGCTAGTGGTCTAGCGGGAGTCGCGGCCTACGAGCAGTACTTC.